This passage covers 26 T cell receptor beta chains from one sample sequenced in a study of cytomegalovirus exposure and HLA in healthy donors. It was with 60 Vbeta and 13 Jbeta primers that the PCR ran. This table comes from immunoSEQ multiplex PCR, and its TCRdb copy is limited to in-frame clones, with some not included. This sample has about 130,000 clones, with 55% to 75% found just once. The sequenced material came from PBMCs. These receptors originate from a man in his fifties or sixties in good health and CMV-seropositive.

The chain recombines TRBV7-8 with TRBJ1-1, with D tentatively TRBD1 (5 bases). Per the germline V gene, CDR1 is SGHVS and CDR2 is FQNEAQ. Trimming pared 5 bases from V and 0 bases from J, leaving 13 bases between. The CDR3 is 15 amino acids. CDR3 sequence (DNA): TGTGCCAGCAGCCCTCTGGGGGGTTTGAACACTGAAGCTTTCTTT. Translating it yields CASSPLGGLNTEAFF.

The V and J genes are TRBV5-1 and TRBJ2-3, with 7 bases aligning to TRBD1. The junction had 8 bases not matched to a gene; V was cut back by 4 bases and J by 0 bases. Germline V lookup: CDR1 SGHRS, CDR2 YFSETQ. This CDR3 region has 16 residues. CDR3: CASSPPRDSSTDTQYF. CDR3 in DNA: TGCGCCAGCAGCCCTCCCCGGGACAGTAGCACAGATACGCAGTATTTT. The full variable domain, rest sourced from reference TRBV5-1 and TRBJ2-3, is KAGVTQTPRYLIKTRGQQVTLSCSPISGHRSVSWYQQTPGQGLQFLFEYFSETQRNKGNFPGRFSGRQFSNSRSEMNVSTLELGDSALYLCASSPPRDSSTDTQYFGPGTRLTVL.

The chain uses TRBV6-1 and TRBJ1-2; D gene unclear. V lost 5 bases and J 1 base, leaving 14 bases between the germline ends. This CDR3 contains 15 residues. Germline CDR1 is MNHNS and CDR2 is SASEGT. CDR3 nucleotide sequence: TGTGCCAGCAGTTCATACAGCTACCTTAACTATGGCTACACCTTC. Its translation is CASSSYSYLNYGYTF.

This clone was counted between two and nine times. The genes are TRBV7-2 and TRBJ2-2; perhaps TRBD2 as D (6 bases). The V end lost 5 bases, the J end lost 6 bases, and 16 bases lay between the germline ends. This CDR3 has 15 amino acids. Germline assignment: CDR1 SGHTA and CDR2 FQGNSA. The DNA of the CDR3 is TGTGCCAGCAGCGGTGGGCTAGCGCCCCCCGGGGAGCTGTTTTTT. Protein product: CASSGGLAPPGELFF.

The chain carries TRBV5-4 and TRBJ1-2; the match to TRBD1 covers 7 bases. After removal of 1 base from V and 8 bases from J, the junction contained 8 bases not matched to a gene. The germline gives CDR1 SGHNT, CDR2 YYREEE (reference sequence). The CDR3 is 14 residues long. CDR3 in DNA: TGTGCCAGCAGCTTGAGAGGGGGCGTGTTGGGCTACACCTTC. It yields the protein CASSLRGGVLGYTF.

This clone has just a few counts. The gene calls are TRBV7-9 and TRBJ2-2, with D uncertain. The germline V gene encodes CDR1 SEHNR and CDR2 FQNEAQ (reference sequence). The ends were cut back, 7 bases at V and 7 bases at J, with 19 bases in the middle. CDR3 length: 15 residues. The CDR3, as DNA: TGTGCCAGCACCGCGGTTCACGTACCCGGCGGGGAGCTGTTTTTT. This encodes CASTAVHVPGGELFF.

This clone was seen only once. This chain uses TRBV21-1 with TRBJ2-7; the D segment call TRBD1 is taken from the table without a DNA check. TRBV21-1 is termed a pseudogene. This CDR3 contains 20 residues. DNA of the CDR3: TGTGCCAGCAGCAAAGGGCATACTACTAAGGCAGGGTGGTTAATCTACGAGCAGTACTTC. This codes for CASSKGHTTKAGWLIYEQYF.

This clone was observed a handful of times. The chain employs TRBV29-1 and TRBJ2-5, with D tentatively TRBD2 (7 bases). Trimming left V 6 bases short and J 5 bases short, with 16 bases between. The CDR3 length is 13 residues. The germline CDR1 and CDR2 sequences are SQVTM and ANQGSEA. CDR3 in amino acids: CSVERGARETQYF. In DNA form, the CDR3 reads TGCAGCGTAGAACGGGGGGCTCGGGAGACCCAGTACTTC.

The V call is TRBV19, the J call TRBJ1-1; TRBD1 agrees at 8 bases. This CDR3 is built from 11 residues. Germline V lookup: CDR1 LNHDA, CDR2 SQIVND (reference sequence). With V trimmed by 8 bases and J by 8 bases, 4 bases remained unmatched. The CDR3, as DNA: TGTGCCAGTCAGGACAGGGCCGAAGCTTTCTTT. Amino acids: CASQDRAEAFF.

This chain joins TRBV5-6 and TRBJ2-7; a weak D match, TRBD2 (6 bases). Trimming cost V 0 bases and J 3 bases, with 10 bases left between them. The CDR3 loop spans 14 amino acids. The germline CDR1 and CDR2 sequences are SGHDT and YYEEEE. CDR3 sequence (DNA): TGTGCCAGCAGCTTGGTCGGGAGCAGCTACGAGCAGTACTTC. It encodes CASSLVGSSYEQYF.

The chain uses TRBV11-1 and TRBJ2-7; 9 bases match TRBD1. Germline assignment: CDR1 SGHAT and CDR2 FQDESV (reference sequence). Trimming cost V 5 bases and J 0 bases; bases outside gene matches: 8. The CDR3 is made up of 16 amino acids. This CDR3 reads CASSHGTGLRSYEQYF. CDR3 bases: TGTGCCAGCAGCCACGGGACAGGGCTCCGCTCCTACGAGCAGTACTTC.

This sequence joins TRBV29-1 and TRBJ2-7, with D hard to call. With 5 bases removed from V and 2 bases from J, the gap between germline ends came to 10 bases. The CDR3 has 12 amino acids. Germline values: CDR1 SQVTM, CDR2 ANQGSEA. The CDR3: CSVRPGPYEQYF. CDR3 nucleotide sequence: TGCAGCGTTAGGCCAGGTCCCTACGAGCAGTACTTC.

This chain joins TRBV28 and TRBJ1-1; D is perhaps TRBD1 (6 bases). This CDR3 is 14 amino acids long. V was pared by 4 bases and J by 5 bases, with 14 bases between. Germline V gene data show CDR1 as MDHEN and CDR2 as SYDVKM. DNA for the CDR3: TGTGCCAGCAGTTGGGCAGGGGAGAGGACTGAAGCTTTCTTT. This translates into CASSWAGERTEAFF.

The rearrangement links TRBV7-3 to TRBJ2-3; no definite D call. The V and J ends lost 1 base and 6 bases respectively, with 8 bases between them. The CDR3 contains 13 residues. CDR1 and CDR2 from the germline V gene are SGHTA and FQGTGA. CDR3 DNA sequence: TGTGCCAGCAGCTTAATGCAAGCGGATACGCAGTATTTT. Translation: CASSLMQADTQYF.

As concerns this clone: Other DNA sequences within the sample encode an identical CDR3. The chain couples TRBV6-6 to TRBJ1-2; maybe TRBD1 (6 bases). The V end was cut by 5 bases, the J end by 5 bases, with 12 bases between. This CDR3 is 13 amino acids long. In germline, CDR1 is MNHNY, CDR2 SVGAGI (reference sequence). This chain's CDR3 is CASSPGANYGYTF. CDR3 DNA sequence: TGTGCCAGCAGTCCAGGGGCCAATTATGGCTACACCTTC.

This chain joins TRBV10-1 and TRBJ2-7, with D tentatively TRBD1 (6 bases). Looked up from germline, CDR1 is WNHNN and CDR2 is SYGVQD (reference sequence). CDR3 length: 13 residues. The V gene lost 2 bases and the J gene lost 2 bases, with 7 bases spanning the gap. The CDR3 protein is CASSEGDTYEQYF. CDR3 coding DNA: TGCGCCAGCAGTGAGGGGGACACCTACGAGCAGTACTTC.

In regard to this clone: Other DNA sequences in this sample translate to the same CDR3. The chain recombines TRBV7-2 with TRBJ2-7, with D uncertain. The CDR3 length is 14 residues. Germline V gene lookup returns CDR1 SGHTA and CDR2 FQGNSA. Trimming took off 3 bases at V and 0 bases at J, with 9 bases between the two ends. In DNA, the CDR3 is TGTGCCAGCAGCTTGGTCTTACTCTCCTACGAGCAGTACTTC. This translates into CASSLVLLSYEQYF.

The gene calls are TRBV6-5 and TRBJ2-7; the match to TRBD1 covers 9 bases. CDR1 and CDR2 from the germline V gene are MNHEY and SVGAGI. This CDR3 is built from 15 residues. The trim removed 2 bases at V and 3 bases at J, leaving 5 bases unmatched. The CDR3 DNA reads TGTGCCAGCAGTTACCAATCGGGACAGGGCTACGAGCAGTACTTC. It yields the protein CASSYQSGQGYEQYF.

The chain carries TRBV9 and TRBJ1-3; tentatively, D is TRBD1 (6 bases). Trimming shortened V by 0 bases and J by 4 bases, and 17 bases separated the two germline ends. This CDR3 comprises 17 residues. Germline V gene lookup returns CDR1 SGDLS and CDR2 YYNGEE. The CDR3 DNA follows: TGTGCCAGCAGCGTAGGAAGGCTCAGGGGTTCCGGAAACACCATATATTTT. Encoded protein: CASSVGRLRGSGNTIYF.

This chain uses TRBV29-1 with TRBJ2-7, with 7 nucleotides matching TRBD1. Trimming took 7 bases from V and 5 from J; bases not matched to a gene: 8. Per the germline V gene, CDR1 is SQVTM and CDR2 is ANQGSEA. The CDR3 covers 12 residues. The CDR3 spells CSARQGPNEQYF. In nucleotides, the CDR3 is TGCAGCGCCCGACAGGGCCCGAACGAGCAGTACTTC.

The rearrangement joins TRBV19 to TRBJ1-1, with D maybe TRBD1 (6 bases). Germline loops: CDR1 LNHDA, CDR2 SQIVND (reference sequence). Trimming shortened V by 3 bases and J by 4 bases, and 15 bases separated the two germline ends. This CDR3 region has 15 residues. The DNA of the CDR3 is TGTGCCAGTAGTATGGGGGCCCCTAGGAGCACTGAAGCTTTCTTT. It yields the protein CASSMGAPRSTEAFF.

This chain connects TRBV2 to TRBJ1-1; 12 bases fit TRBD1. J gave up 5 bases and V 7 bases, and 14 bases lay outside the gene matches. The CDR3 totals 17 residues. Looked up from germline, CDR1 is SNHLY and CDR2 is FYNNEI. CDR3 in DNA: TGTGCCAGCAACCGTCAACGGGACAGGGGGCCAGGAACTGAAGCTTTCTTT. This gives the protein CASNRQRDRGPGTEAFF.

This clone was observed a single time. The genes are TRBV27 and TRBJ2-1, with D unresolved. Trimming stripped 7 bases from V and 9 bases from J, with 10 bases between. Germline V gene data show CDR1 as MNHEY and CDR2 as SMNVEV (reference sequence). CDR3 size: 11 residues. In DNA form, the CDR3 reads TGTGCCAGCAAACGCGATGGTGAGCAGTTCTTC. It is translated as CASKRDGEQFF.

The chain uses TRBV15 and TRBJ1-2; no clear D gene. Trimming left V 1 base short and J 8 bases short, with 11 bases between. CDR3 length equals 13 residues. Per germline, CDR1 LNHNV and CDR2 YYDKDF (reference sequence). This chain's CDR3 is CATSRVRSRGYTF. In DNA form, the CDR3 reads TGTGCCACCAGCAGAGTACGCTCCCGGGGCTACACCTTC.

The genes are TRBV2 and TRBJ1-5; D unresolved. Germline loops: CDR1 SNHLY, CDR2 FYNNEI. The CDR3 sequence is 15 residues long. The V end lost 4 bases, the J end lost 0 bases, and 10 bases lay between the germline ends. CDR3 DNA: TGTGCCAGCAGTGGTCAGGTGAATAGCAATCAGCCCCAGCATTTT. This sequence encodes CASSGQVNSNQPQHF.

CDR3 DNA: TGTGCCAGCAACACCGAGAGGAGGGCTGAAGCTTTCTTT. As protein: CASNTERRAEAFF. The chain couples TRBV19 to TRBJ1-1; unclear D gene. The CDR3 spans 13 residues. Germline CDR1 is LNHDA and CDR2 is SQIVND (reference sequence). Trimming removed 9 bases from V and 6 bases from J, with 17 bases in between.